The next 3 T cell receptor beta chains were all read from a single sample in a study of shared clonotypes between healthy human individuals. Assay used: immunoSEQ multiplex PCR; TCRdb lists only in-frame clones, some missing. The table shows about 980,000 clones, with 60% to 85% occurring only once. The sequencing input was memory CD4+ T cells sorted from blood. The sample's subset: CD45RA-negative fraction. The origin of the receptors is a young man in good health.

The chain employs TRBV7-8 and TRBJ2-2; 12 nucleotides agree with TRBD2. The V gene end was trimmed by 6 bases and the J gene end by 5 bases; junction bases not matched to a gene: 4. Germline V lookup: CDR1 SGHVS, CDR2 FQNEAQ. This CDR3 contains 15 residues. The CDR3 protein is CASRRLAGDTGELFF. The CDR3, as DNA: TGTGCCAGCAGGCGACTAGCGGGAGATACCGGGGAGCTGTTTTTT.

There are a few counts of this clone. This sequence joins TRBV14 and TRBJ2-1; 7 nucleotides align to TRBD2. The CDR3 covers 16 residues. Germline V lookup: CDR1 SGHDN, CDR2 FVKESK. The V gene end was trimmed by 1 base and the J gene end by 2 bases; junction bases not matched to a gene: 5. For the CDR3, the DNA is TGTGCCAGCAGCCAAGCCGGCAGCGGGGCCTACAATGAGCAGTTCTTC. Translated: CASSQAGSGAYNEQFF. Full variable domain (remainder filled in from reference TRBV14 and TRBJ2-1): EAGVTQFPSHSVIEKGQTVTLRCDPISGHDNLYWYRRVMGKEIKFLLHFVKESKQDESGMPNNRFLAERTGGTYSTLKVQPAELEDSGVYFCASSQAGSGAYNEQFFGPGTRLTVL.

The chain joins TRBV18 to TRBJ1-2; the D is unclear. Trimming left V 3 bases short and J 1 base short, with 9 bases between. This CDR3 is built from 14 residues. From germline, CDR1 is KGHSH and CDR2 LQKENI. CDR3 in DNA: TGTGCCAGCTCACCGAACACAGATAACTATGGCTACACCTTC. This encodes CASSPNTDNYGYTF.